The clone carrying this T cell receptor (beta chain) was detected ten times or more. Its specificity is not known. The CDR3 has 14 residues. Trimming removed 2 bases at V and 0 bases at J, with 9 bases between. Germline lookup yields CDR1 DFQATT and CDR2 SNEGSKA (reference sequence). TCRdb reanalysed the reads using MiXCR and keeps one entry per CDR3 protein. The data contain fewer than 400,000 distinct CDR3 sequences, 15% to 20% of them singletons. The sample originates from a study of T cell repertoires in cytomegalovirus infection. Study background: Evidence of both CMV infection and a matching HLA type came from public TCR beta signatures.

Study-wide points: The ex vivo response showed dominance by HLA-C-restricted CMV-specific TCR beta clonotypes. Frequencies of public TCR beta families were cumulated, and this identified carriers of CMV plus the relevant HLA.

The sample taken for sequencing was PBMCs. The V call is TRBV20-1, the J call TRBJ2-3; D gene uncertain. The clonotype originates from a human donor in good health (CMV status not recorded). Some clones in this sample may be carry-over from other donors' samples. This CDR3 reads CSARYSPSTDTQYF. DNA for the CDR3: TGCAGTGCTAGATATAGCCCAAGCACAGATACGCAGTATTTT.